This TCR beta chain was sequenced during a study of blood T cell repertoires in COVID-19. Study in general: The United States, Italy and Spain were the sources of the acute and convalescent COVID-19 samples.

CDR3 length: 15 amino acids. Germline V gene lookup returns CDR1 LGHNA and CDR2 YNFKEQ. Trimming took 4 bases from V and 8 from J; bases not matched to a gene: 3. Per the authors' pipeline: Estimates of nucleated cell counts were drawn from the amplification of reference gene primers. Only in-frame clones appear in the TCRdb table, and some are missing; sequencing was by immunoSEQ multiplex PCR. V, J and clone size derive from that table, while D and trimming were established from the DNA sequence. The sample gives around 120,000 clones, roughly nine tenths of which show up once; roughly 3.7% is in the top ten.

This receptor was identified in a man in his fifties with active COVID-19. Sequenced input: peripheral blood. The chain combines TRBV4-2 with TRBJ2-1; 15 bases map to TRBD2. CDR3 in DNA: TGTGCCAGCAGCCCGGGACTAGCGGGGGGCGATGAGCAGTTCTTC. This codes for CASSPGLAGGDEQFF.